The 6 T cell receptor beta chains given below trace back to one sample, sequenced in a study of T-cell memory formation after mild COVID-19. Each CDR3 protein is one row after TCRdb ran MiXCR on the 5' RACE reads. This sample carries some 300,000 distinct CDR3 sequences, less than 25% of them seen once, and the ten largest clones take roughly 21%. Material: PBMCs or a T cell subset sorted from them (not recorded which). The receptors were gathered from a man aged 18 to 29 who had mild COVID-19 (a few samples of this study predate the infection). Cell type and time point are not known.

V gene TRBV4-2 combines with J gene TRBJ2-5; 7 bases are shared with TRBD2. Germline trimming cut 4 bases from V and 0 bases from J; bases unmatched to any gene: 8. This CDR3 comprises 16 residues. Per germline, CDR1 LGHNA and CDR2 YNFKEQ. The DNA of the CDR3 is TGTGCCAGCAGCCTCTTTCTCGGGGGGTACCAAGAGACCCAGTACTTC. It codes for CASSLFLGGYQETQYF.

There are many counts of this clonotype. The chain employs TRBV18 and TRBJ2-7; D not certain. CDR3 length: 14 amino acids. CDR1 is KGHSH, CDR2 LQKENI, per germline. V lost 0 bases, J lost 0 bases, and 6 bases lay in between. The CDR3 DNA reads TGTGCCAGCTCACCACCTTACACCTCCTACGAGCAGTACTTC. Its translation is CASSPPYTSYEQYF.

This clonotype was counted between two and nine times. The chain combines TRBV12-3 or TRBV12-4 with TRBJ1-1, with 9 bases matching TRBD1. With 4 bases clipped from V and 4 bases from J, the junction kept 7 bases outside the gene matches. The CDR3 contains 15 residues. The CDR3 spells CASSSTGGGITEAFF. Here the CDR3 DNA reads TGTGCCAGCAGTTCTACAGGGGGCGGTATCACTGAAGCTTTCTTT.

V gene TRBV10-3 combines with J gene TRBJ1-2; D ambiguous. Trimming left V 7 bases short and J 5 bases short, with 11 bases between. Germline-derived CDR1 and CDR2 are ENHRY and SYGVKD. The CDR3 consists of 12 residues. The CDR3 nucleotides read TGTGCCATCAATGACGGAAGTTATGGCTACACCTTC. This codes for CAINDGSYGYTF.

This clonotype was detected a few times. The gene calls are TRBV10-3 and TRBJ2-1; D might be TRBD1 (5 bases). CDR3 length equals 14 residues. The germline gives CDR1 ENHRY, CDR2 SYGVKD. V lost 2 bases and J lost 5, with 10 bases in between. The CDR3 DNA sequence: TGTGCCATCAGTGAGGCAGGGCGAGACAATGAGCAGTTCTTC. It specifies CAISEAGRDNEQFF.

The table lists this clonotype with a few counts. The chain employs TRBV6-2 or TRBV6-3 and TRBJ2-1; tentatively, D is TRBD1 (6 bases). This CDR3 comprises 18 residues. Germline values: CDR1 MNHEY, CDR2 SVGEGT. V lost 0 bases and J lost 0, with 15 bases in between. The CDR3 here is CASSYSSQGGSSYNEQFF. DNA for the CDR3: TGTGCCAGCAGTTACTCGAGCCAAGGGGGAAGCTCCTACAATGAGCAGTTCTTC.